One and the same sample provided the 6 T cell receptor beta chains below, sequenced in a study of shared clonotypes between healthy human individuals. Assay: immunoSEQ multiplex PCR; the TCRdb copy retains only in-frame clones and omits some. The sample records some 500,000 clones, roughly 95% being singletons. The sequencing input was naive CD4+ T cells sorted from blood. Subset specified: CD45RA+ positively selected. These receptors were taken from a young woman in good health.

The chain carries TRBV7-9 and TRBJ2-4; D is tentatively TRBD1 or TRBD2 (6 bases each). Trimming removed 4 bases from V and 15 bases from J, with 19 bases in between. Germline loops: CDR1 SEHNR, CDR2 FQNEAQ (reference sequence). The CDR3 has 13 residues. CDR3 sequence: CASSSPRGLRRYF. The CDR3, as DNA: TGTGCCAGCAGCTCCCCCCGGGGGCTCCGAAGGTACTTC.

J is TRBJ2-2 and V is TRBV5-1, with D perhaps TRBD1 or TRBD2 (5 bases each). The CDR3 length is 15 residues. Germline CDR1 is SGHRS and CDR2 is YFSETQ. Deletions cut 4 bases from V and 0 bases from J, with 10 bases between. CDR3 in amino acids: CASSEGNPNTGELFF. DNA of the CDR3: TGCGCCAGCAGCGAGGGGAATCCGAACACCGGGGAGCTGTTTTTT.

This chain joins TRBV29-1 and TRBJ2-1; 9 nucleotides match TRBD2. Germline-derived CDR1 and CDR2 are SQVTM and ANQGSEA. The CDR3 is 13 residues long. With 7 bases clipped from V and 5 bases from J, the junction kept 6 bases outside the gene matches. CDR3 amino acids: CSAKREADNEQFF. The DNA for the CDR3 is TGCAGCGCCAAGCGGGAGGCGGACAATGAGCAGTTCTTC.

V usage is TRBV28 and J usage is TRBJ1-5; 7 bases map to TRBD1. The V gene's germline CDR1 is MDHEN and CDR2 SYDVKM. The CDR3 has 16 residues. The junction had 5 bases not matched to a gene; V was cut back by 1 base and J by 2 bases. CDR3 sequence reads: CASSLFLGGRNQPQHF. The CDR3 coding sequence is TGTGCCAGCAGTTTATTCCTAGGGGGCCGCAATCAGCCCCAGCATTTT.

The chain recombines TRBV6-6 with TRBJ2-1; D call uncertain. Trimming took 4 bases from V and 9 from J, leaving 16 bases between them. The CDR3 extends over 14 amino acids. CDR1 and CDR2 from the germline V gene are MNHNY and SVGAGI (reference sequence). CDR3 sequence: CASSFGPRPTEQFF. CDR3 bases: TGTGCCAGCAGTTTTGGACCGCGACCCACTGAGCAGTTCTTC.

The V and J genes are TRBV7-9 and TRBJ1-3; the D is unclear. Trimming stripped 3 bases from V and 0 bases from J, with 12 bases between. The germline gives CDR1 SEHNR, CDR2 FQNEAQ (reference sequence). This CDR3 contains 16 residues. The CDR3 coding sequence is TGTGCCAGCAGCTTTAAAGGGAAACTCTCTGGAAACACCATATATTTT. It specifies CASSFKGKLSGNTIYF.